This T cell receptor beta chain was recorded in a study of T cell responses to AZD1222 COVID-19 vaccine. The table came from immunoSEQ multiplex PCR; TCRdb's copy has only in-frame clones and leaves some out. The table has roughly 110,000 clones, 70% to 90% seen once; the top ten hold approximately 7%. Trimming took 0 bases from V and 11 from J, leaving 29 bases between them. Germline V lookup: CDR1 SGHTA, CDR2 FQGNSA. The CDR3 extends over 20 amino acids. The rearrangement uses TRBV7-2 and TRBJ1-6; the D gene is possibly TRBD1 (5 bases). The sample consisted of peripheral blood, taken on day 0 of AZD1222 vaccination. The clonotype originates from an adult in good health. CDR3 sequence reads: CASSLALRGWGAAGLAPLHF. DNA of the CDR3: TGTGCCAGCAGCTTAGCGCTTCGGGGGTGGGGAGCAGCAGGCCTGGCACCCCTCCACTTT.